Below, 27 T cell receptor beta chains from the same sample are listed, as sequenced in a study of blood T cells in healthy people across ages. A second PCR of 7 to 11 cycles used a sample-barcoded 5' primer and a J-beta primer mix. TCRdb reanalysed the 5' RACE reads using MiXCR and keeps one entry per CDR3 protein. The sample yields about 620,000 distinct CDR3 sequences, 20% to 25% seen once. Sequencing input: blood. The receptor set was obtained from a man between 65 and 85 years old in good health.

The J gene is TRBJ2-2, the V gene TRBV12-3 or TRBV12-4; D gene ambiguous. CDR3 length: 15 amino acids. Trimming took off 0 bases at V and 7 bases at J, with 12 bases between the two ends. The CDR3 protein is CASSLAELSNGELFF. The CDR3 nucleotides read TGTGCCAGCAGTTTAGCGGAGTTGTCGAACGGGGAGCTGTTTTTT.

The rearrangement joins TRBV6-5 to TRBJ1-2, with 8 nucleotides matching TRBD1. Germline-derived CDR1 and CDR2 are MNHEY and SVGAGI. Trimming took 2 bases from V and 4 from J; bases not matched to a gene: 12. The CDR3 totals 17 residues. The CDR3 coding sequence is TGTGCCAGCAGTTACATTGACTCCAGGGGGCTCTCCTATGGCTACACCTTC. Encoded protein: CASSYIDSRGLSYGYTF.

CDR3 sequence: CASMGAGDEQFF. The CDR3 coding sequence is TGTGCCAGCATGGGGGCGGGCGATGAGCAGTTCTTC. The rearrangement links TRBV3-1 to TRBJ2-1; TRBD1 is a possible D gene (6 bases). The V and J ends lost 7 bases and 8 bases respectively, with 12 bases between them. Germline V lookup: CDR1 LGHDT, CDR2 YNNKEL (reference sequence). This CDR3 is built from 12 residues.

This clonotype was counted between two and nine times. The CDR3 loop is CASSLAWAGKATQYF. The DNA for the CDR3 is TGTGCCAGCAGCTTAGCTTGGGCAGGGAAAGCGACCCAGTACTTC. V gene TRBV11-2 combines with J gene TRBJ2-5; a weak D match, TRBD1 (5 bases). Trimming stripped 1 base from V and 7 bases from J, with 16 bases between. CDR1 SGHAT and CDR2 FQNNGV come from the germline V gene. This CDR3 region has 15 residues.

Ten or more counts support this clonotype. The rearrangement joins TRBV11-2 to TRBJ2-7; possibly TRBD2 for D (5 bases). This CDR3 spans 15 amino acids. The V gene's germline CDR1 is SGHAT and CDR2 FQNNGV. V gave up 5 bases and J gave up 0 bases, with 14 bases separating them. CDR3 in DNA: TGTGCCAGCAGCCCAAGCGGCAGACTCTCCTACGAGCAGTACTTC. The encoded protein is CASSPSGRLSYEQYF.

This clonotype has a handful of counts. One junction end disagrees with the germline gene, perhaps due to a read error. The chain joins TRBV7-9 to TRBJ2-7, with D unclear. Germline CDR1 and CDR2: SEHNR and FQNEAQ (reference sequence). The CDR3 loop spans 13 amino acids. The CDR3 nucleotides read TGTGCCGGCAGCTCCCCTAGTGCGTACGAGCAGTACTTC. The encoded protein is CAGSSPSAYEQYF.

V usage is TRBV20-1 and J usage is TRBJ1-6; weak D call: TRBD1 (5 bases). Germline CDR1 is DFQATT and CDR2 is SNEGSKA (reference sequence). V gave up 0 bases and J gave up 7 bases, with 13 bases separating them. The CDR3 has 15 residues. The CDR3 nucleotides are TGCAGTGCTAGAGATGGTAGCCAGGGCAATTCACCCCTCCACTTT. Encoded protein: CSARDGSQGNSPLHF.

This clonotype was detected only a few times. This sequence joins TRBV21-1 and TRBJ2-5; the table's D gene call, TRBD2, was not cross checked with the DNA. The J call may be in error: the DNA end matches TRBJ2-7 better. TRBV21-1 counts as a pseudogene. The CDR3 extends over 18 amino acids. The CDR3 DNA follows: TGTGCCAGCAGCAAACATGGGGGGACTAGCGGTTTACTTAACGAGCAGTACTTC. As protein: CASSKHGGTSGLLNEQYF.

CDR3 bases: TGCGCCAGCAGCCAACAGAGGGAAACTAATGAAAAACTGTTTTTT. Translated, it gives CASSQQRETNEKLFF. The chain recombines TRBV4-3 with TRBJ1-4; no reliable D call. Trimming removed 2 bases from V and 1 base from J, with 8 bases in between. Germline V gives CDR1 LGHNA, CDR2 YSLEER. The CDR3 covers 15 residues.

The rearrangement links TRBV4-3 to TRBJ2-1; maybe TRBD1 (6 bases). V was shortened by 1 base and J by 8 bases, with 12 bases between the two germline ends. The CDR3 contains 14 residues. Germline CDR1 LGHNA, CDR2 YSLEER. The CDR3 loop reads CASSQGQASYEQFF. For the CDR3, the DNA is TGCGCCAGCAGCCAAGGACAGGCCTCCTATGAGCAGTTCTTC.

The chain is built from TRBV5-1 and TRBJ2-7; D may be TRBD1 (6 bases). V lost 2 bases to trimming and J lost 0 bases, with 12 bases between them. This CDR3 is built from 15 residues. Germline values: CDR1 SGHRS, CDR2 YFSETQ. The CDR3 sequence: CASSLTGHTSYEQYF. CDR3 sequence (DNA): TGCGCCAGCAGCTTAACAGGGCACACCTCCTACGAGCAGTACTTC.

This clonotype showed up just once. This chain links TRBV6-5 with TRBJ2-2; 8 bases agree with TRBD1. Germline V gene sequence: CDR1 MNHEY, CDR2 SVGAGI. Trimming removed 6 bases from V and 10 bases from J; junction bases left unmatched: 10. The CDR3 runs 14 residues. DNA of the CDR3: TGTGCCAGCAGCCTAGACAGGGGAGGCGAGGAGCTGTTTTTT. Protein sequence: CASSLDRGGEELFF.

This chain connects TRBV4-1 to TRBJ2-1; D possibly corresponds to TRBD2 (6 bases). The J call may be in error: the DNA end matches TRBJ2-5 better. The germline gives CDR1 MGHRA, CDR2 YSYEKL. CDR3 length equals 15 residues. Here the CDR3 reads CASSQDLEGRGTQYF. In DNA form, the CDR3 reads TGCGCCAGCAGCCAAGATTTGGAGGGGCGCGGGACCCAGTACTTC.

The V call is TRBV3-1, the J call TRBJ2-1; possibly TRBD1 for D (6 bases). The DNA end lines up better with TRBJ2-7; the J call may be wrong. The CDR3 length is 13 residues. Germline V gene lookup returns CDR1 LGHDT and CDR2 YNNKEL (reference sequence). The CDR3 protein is CASSNTGLHEQYF. Written as DNA, the CDR3 is TGTGCCAGCAGTAACACAGGGCTCCACGAGCAGTACTTC.

This rearrangement joins TRBV7-2 to TRBJ2-5; no definite D call. Looked up from germline, CDR1 is SGHTA and CDR2 is FQGNSA. Trimming left V 1 base short and J 6 bases short, with 9 bases between. The CDR3 runs to 13 residues. DNA of the CDR3: TGTGCCAGCAGCTTAGAGTCTCGCCAGACCCAGTACTTC. Encoded protein: CASSLESRQTQYF.

The chain employs TRBV5-1 and TRBJ2-1, with TRBD2 identical over 8 bases. J lost 4 bases, V lost 4 bases, and 7 bases had no gene match. Germline lookup yields CDR1 SGHRS and CDR2 YFSETQ. The CDR3 loop spans 15 amino acids. Here the CDR3 reads CASSDGLAGYNEQFF. The CDR3 coding sequence is TGCGCCAGCAGCGACGGACTAGCTGGTTACAATGAGCAGTTCTTC. The full variable domain, in which reference TRBV5-1 and TRBJ2-1 provide the parts outside the CDR3, is KAGVTQTPRYLIKTRGQQVTLSCSPISGHRSVSWYQQTPGQGLQFLFEYFSETQRNKGNFPGRFSGRQFSNSRSEMNVSTLELGDSALYLCASSDGLAGYNEQFFGPGTRLTVL.

In this sample, this clonotype turned up many times. The DNA for the CDR3 is TGTGCCAGCAGCCGAACAGGGGGAACTGAAGCTTTCTTT. This codes for CASSRTGGTEAFF. The chain carries TRBV14 and TRBJ1-1, with 8 nucleotides matching TRBD1. The junction had 3 bases not matched to a gene; V was cut back by 4 bases and J by 5 bases. CDR1 and CDR2 (germline): SGHDN, FVKESK. The CDR3 has 13 residues.

The table lists this clonotype with a few counts. The chain couples TRBV21-1 to TRBJ2-7; no DNA check was done on the table's D call, TRBD2. TRBV21-1 is shown as a pseudogene. The CDR3 totals 14 residues. The CDR3 region has the DNA TGTGCCAGCAGCAAATTGGGACTACCCTACGAGCAGTACTTC. Translated, it gives CASSKLGLPYEQYF.

This clonotype was seen many times. The gene calls are TRBV2 and TRBJ2-5, with a possible D match to TRBD1 (5 bases). The length of the CDR3 is 13 residues. Germline-derived CDR1 and CDR2 are SNHLY and FYNNEI. The V end was cut by 6 bases, the J end by 5 bases, with 13 bases between. The CDR3 nucleotides are TGTGCCAGCAGCCCCAGGGCCGGGGAGACCCAGTACTTC. As protein: CASSPRAGETQYF.

This chain links TRBV20-1 with TRBJ2-1; D is unclear. Germline V CDR1 and CDR2: DFQATT, SNEGSKA (reference sequence). Deletions cut 6 bases from V and 10 bases from J, with 13 bases between. This CDR3 has 11 residues. The CDR3 bases are TGCAGTGCCACCAAAAGGGCAGAGCAGTTCTTC. The encoded protein is CSATKRAEQFF.

This clonotype was observed a handful of times. The gene calls are TRBV3-1 and TRBJ2-1, with 13 positions matching TRBD2. Near its end, the DNA agrees better with TRBJ2-5, so the J call may be wrong. Germline CDR1 and CDR2: LGHDT and YNNKEL (reference sequence). CDR3 length: 16 residues. The CDR3 nucleotides read TGTGCCAGCAGCCAACGGACTAGCGGGAGTCGAGAGACCCAGTACTTC. Its translation is CASSQRTSGSRETQYF.

The chain employs TRBV12-3 or TRBV12-4 and TRBJ2-1, with no clear D. CDR3 length: 13 amino acids. V gave up 6 bases and J gave up 7 bases, with 13 bases separating them. CDR3 in amino acids: CASRAPPRNEQFF. CDR3 DNA: TGTGCCAGCAGGGCTCCCCCCAGGAATGAGCAGTTCTTC.

The chain links TRBV12-3 or TRBV12-4 to TRBJ2-5; 7 nucleotides match TRBD2. With the DNA end fitting TRBJ2-1 better, the J assignment may be wrong. The length of the CDR3 is 13 residues. The CDR3 bases are TGTGCCAGCAGTTCTCTAGCGGCCAATGAGCAGTTCTTC. The encoded protein is CASSSLAANEQFF.

The sample holds a few counts of this clonotype. The chain carries TRBV5-6 and TRBJ2-3, with 11 bases aligning to TRBD2. Germline CDR1 reads SGHDT; CDR2 reads YYEEEE. V shed 2 bases and J 2 bases; nucleotides not matched to a gene: 7. The CDR3 extends over 17 amino acids. This CDR3 reads CASSLKPGLADTDTQYF. The CDR3 DNA sequence: TGTGCCAGCAGCTTAAAGCCGGGACTAGCGGACACAGATACGCAGTATTTT.

A remark on this clonotype: Just one base apart from a much larger clone, this may be a read error. This chain links TRBV20-1 with TRBJ2-7; 8 nucleotides line up with TRBD1. The V gene's germline CDR1 is DFQATT and CDR2 SNEGSKA (reference sequence). CDR3 length equals 14 residues. The junction had 6 bases not matched to a gene; V was cut back by 2 bases and J by 3 bases. The CDR3 DNA reads TGCAGTGCTAGACCACGGACAGGGAACTACGAGCAGTACTTC. It yields the protein CSARPRTGNYEQYF.

This clonotype was counted ten times or more. The chain uses TRBV6-5 and TRBJ1-1; D ambiguous. Trimming cost V 0 bases and J 1 base, with 3 bases left between them. The CDR3 covers 13 residues. Germline V lookup: CDR1 MNHEY, CDR2 SVGAGI. CDR3 in amino acids: CASSYSKNTEAFF. The CDR3 DNA sequence: TGTGCCAGCAGTTACTCGAAGAACACTGAAGCTTTCTTT.

The chain combines TRBV5-5 with TRBJ2-5; tentatively, D is TRBD1 (6 bases). CDR3 length: 14 residues. The germline V gene encodes CDR1 SGHKS and CDR2 YYEKEE (reference sequence). With 4 bases removed from V and 5 bases from J, the gap between germline ends came to 15 bases. The CDR3: CASSKEGGYETQYF. In nucleotides, the CDR3 is TGTGCCAGCAGCAAGGAAGGGGGATACGAGACCCAGTACTTC.